This TCR beta chain was captured in a study of T cell responses to AZD1222 COVID-19 vaccine. Study background: Doses given second, at about 4 or about 12 weeks, were pooled.

A note on this clone: Its specificity is unknown.

The germline gives CDR1 MRHNA, CDR2 SNTAGT. Trimming removed 6 bases from V and 7 bases from J, with 13 bases in between. This CDR3 contains 14 residues. The data were produced by immunoSEQ multiplex PCR, yet TCRdb's version contains in-frame clones alone and is incomplete. The table shows around 110,000 clones, with roughly 87% occurring only once. Whole-study results and caveats: Reports say nearly half of spike-specific TCRs go after unmutated variant regions. Spike-specific TCR breadth and depth grew following two AZD1222 doses. Females made up more of the donors, who were largely white British, and clonal diversity may have come out too low.

Material: peripheral blood, obtained on day 0 of AZD1222 vaccination. This receptor was obtained from an adult in good health. The V and J genes are TRBV6-4 and TRBJ1-6; D remains unclear. In nucleotides, the CDR3 is TGTGCCAGCAGACTAGACCAGGAGAATTCACCCCTCCACTTT. This translates into CASRLDQENSPLHF.